This entry lists 16 T cell receptor beta chains sequenced from one sample in a study of spatial heterogeneity in lung cancer. Noted time point: sample taken at primary tumor resection. Extraction of whole RNA from tumor, nontumor lung or frozen PBMC preceded unsorted sequencing. One entry per CDR3 protein, called by TCRdb with MiXCR from the 5' RACE reads. This table holds about 2,800 distinct CDR3 sequences, about 31% found once. The source was PBMCs, collected at surgery. The receptors here all came from a male donor with early-stage non-small cell lung cancer.

This clonotype has only a few counts. The genes are TRBV27 and TRBJ1-1, with TRBD1 as a possible D gene (5 bases). Looked up from germline, CDR1 is MNHEY and CDR2 is SMNVEV (reference sequence). The CDR3 length is 14 residues. Trimming pared 6 bases from V and 0 bases from J, leaving 11 bases between. The DNA of the CDR3 is TGTGCCAGCAGGAGGGGCTCAATGAACACTGAAGCTTTCTTT. This encodes CASRRGSMNTEAFF.

V is TRBV24-1 and J is TRBJ1-5, with a weak D call TRBD1 (5 bases). Trimming took off 5 bases at V and 4 bases at J, with 8 bases between the two ends. Germline V gene data show CDR1 as KGHDR and CDR2 as SFDVKD. The CDR3 has 13 amino acids. The CDR3 sequence is CATSAQGNQPQHF. CDR3 sequence (DNA): TGTGCCACCAGTGCCCAGGGTAATCAGCCCCAGCATTTT.

In the case of this clonotype: Germline is not matched at one junction end, which may reflect a read error. The gene calls are TRBV3-1 and TRBJ2-2, with a weak D call TRBD1 (6 bases). The CDR3 has 15 amino acids. Per germline, CDR1 LGHDT and CDR2 YNNKEL (reference sequence). CDR3 protein: CASSQDPGAARGAVF. The CDR3 nucleotides read TGTGCCAGCAGCCAAGATCCAGGGGCGGCACGGGGAGCTGTTTTT. Using reference TRBV3-1 and TRBJ2-2 for the parts outside the CDR3, the full variable domain is DTAVSQTPKYLVTQMGNDKSIKCEQNLGHDTMYWYKQDSKKFLKIMFSYNNKELIINETVPNRFSPKSPDKAHLNLHINSLELGDSAVYFCASSQDPGAARGAVFGEGSRLTVL.

This sequence joins TRBV28 and TRBJ2-7; no definite D call. The CDR3 has 12 amino acids. With 8 bases removed from V and 4 bases from J, the gap between germline ends came to 12 bases. Germline V lookup: CDR1 MDHEN, CDR2 SYDVKM. This CDR3 is CASGPVAYEQYF. The CDR3 bases are TGTGCCAGCGGTCCGGTAGCTTACGAGCAGTACTTC.

This sequence joins TRBV3-1 and TRBJ2-1; D not certain. The germline V and J ends were trimmed by 0 bases and 0 bases, with 6 bases remaining between them. The CDR3 runs 15 residues. Germline CDR1 and CDR2: LGHDT and YNNKEL (reference sequence). In nucleotides, the CDR3 is TGTGCCAGCAGCCAAGAGTTTAGCTCCTACAATGAGCAGTTCTTC. This sequence encodes CASSQEFSSYNEQFF.

This clonotype has just a few counts. V gene TRBV6-2 or TRBV6-3 combines with J gene TRBJ2-1, with D perhaps being TRBD1 or TRBD2 (6 bases each). V dropped 5 bases and J dropped 3 bases, with 14 bases sitting between them. Germline V gene data show CDR1 as MNHEY and CDR2 as SVGEGT. The CDR3 has 15 amino acids. CDR3 bases: TGTGCCAGCAGTCCACGGGGGCCCGACTACAATGAGCAGTTCTTC. Residues: CASSPRGPDYNEQFF.

By its share, this clonotype is medium-sized (0.01 to 0.1%). The CDR3 nucleotides are TGTGCCAGCAGCCCACGCAGCTCCTACGAGCAGTACTTC. The encoded protein is CASSPRSSYEQYF. V is TRBV11-2 and J is TRBJ2-7; D ambiguous. With 5 bases removed from V and 0 bases from J, the gap between germline ends came to 8 bases. The V gene's germline CDR1 is SGHAT and CDR2 FQNNGV. The CDR3 sequence is 13 residues long.

The V gene is TRBV7-2, the J gene TRBJ2-7, with a weak D call TRBD1 (6 bases). Trimming took 5 bases from V and 8 from J, leaving 10 bases between them. The CDR3 consists of 11 residues. CDR1 and CDR2 from the germline V gene are SGHTA and FQGNSA. The CDR3 spells CASSITGKQYF. CDR3 nucleotide sequence: TGTGCCAGCAGCATAACAGGGAAGCAGTACTTC.

The genes are TRBV19 and TRBJ2-5; 12 bases agree with TRBD2. Looked up from germline, CDR1 is LNHDA and CDR2 is SQIVND (reference sequence). CDR3 size: 16 residues. V lost 7 bases and J lost 5; bases outside the gene matches: 11. The CDR3 loop is CASNVGLAGSQETQYF. CDR3 nucleotides: TGTGCCAGTAACGTTGGACTAGCGGGGTCCCAGGAGACCCAGTACTTC.

This clonotype was detected a few times. V gene TRBV10-3 combines with J gene TRBJ1-5; TRBD1 matches at 7 bases. This CDR3 contains 15 residues. Germline V lookup: CDR1 ENHRY, CDR2 SYGVKD. J gave up 6 bases and V 3 bases, and 8 bases lay outside the gene matches. The chain's CDR3 is CAISDFTGESQPQHF. CDR3 nucleotide sequence: TGTGCCATCAGTGACTTTACAGGGGAGAGTCAGCCCCAGCATTTT.

This clonotype was observed at least ten times. V is TRBV29-1 and J is TRBJ2-3, with D tentatively TRBD2 (8 bases). Trimming took 4 bases from V and 13 from J, leaving 27 bases between them. This CDR3 comprises 15 residues. Germline-derived CDR1 and CDR2 are SQVTM and ANQGSEA. The CDR3, as DNA: TGCAGCGTTGCCCGGACAGGTAGTACTAGCGGAGGGGAGTATTTT. This encodes CSVARTGSTSGGEYF.

V gene TRBV14 combines with J gene TRBJ2-1; D possibly corresponds to TRBD2 (5 bases). CDR1 SGHDN and CDR2 FVKESK come from the germline V gene. CDR3 length: 13 amino acids. V lost 5 bases and J 7 bases, leaving 12 bases between the germline ends. The CDR3 spells CASSSLPGNEQFF. CDR3 DNA: TGTGCCAGCAGCTCCCTGCCGGGAAATGAGCAGTTCTTC.

The rearrangement links TRBV10-3 to TRBJ2-3; TRBD1 aligns across 7 bases. Germline lookup yields CDR1 ENHRY and CDR2 SYGVKD. There are 16 residues in the CDR3. After removal of 2 bases from V and 1 base from J, the junction contained 6 bases not matched to a gene. This CDR3 is CAISELGGFGTDTQYF. In nucleotides, the CDR3 is TGTGCCATCAGTGAGCTAGGGGGCTTCGGCACAGATACGCAGTATTTT.

The chain uses TRBV27 and TRBJ1-1; 8 bases agree with TRBD1. V trimming: 7 bases; J trimming: 4 bases; junction bases outside the gene matches: 2. Germline CDR1 MNHEY, CDR2 SMNVEV (reference sequence). This CDR3 is built from 12 residues. The CDR3 protein is CASTDRGTEAFF. In DNA form, the CDR3 reads TGTGCCAGCACTGACAGGGGCACTGAAGCTTTCTTT.

This CDR3 is CASSQTGQGEGEQYF. The CDR3, as DNA: TGCGCCAGCAGCCAAACGGGACAGGGGGAAGGAGAGCAGTACTTC. The chain is built from TRBV4-1 and TRBJ2-7; 11 bases line up with TRBD1. The J segment lost 7 bases and the V segment lost 2 bases, leaving 7 bases of the junction unmatched. This CDR3 contains 15 residues. Germline values: CDR1 MGHRA, CDR2 YSYEKL.

The chain combines TRBV7-9 with TRBJ1-1; D gene unclear. This CDR3 comprises 12 residues. Trimming took off 3 bases at V and 0 bases at J, with 2 bases between the two ends. Germline lookup yields CDR1 SEHNR and CDR2 FQNEAQ (reference sequence). CDR3 amino acids: CASSFMNTEAFF. In nucleotides, the CDR3 is TGTGCCAGCAGCTTCATGAACACTGAAGCTTTCTTT.